Listed here is a single TCR beta chain. What it binds is unknown. The V end lost 6 bases, the J end lost 4 bases, and 15 bases lay between the germline ends. The CDR3 sequence is 14 residues long. The data originate from a study of cytotoxic CD8 clonotypes in ibrutinib-treated CLL. General study points: Public clonotypes showed up rarely, and on treatment they shrank or held steady. In comparison with age-matched healthy donors, baseline clonality was higher and tracked circulating CD8+ T-cell counts.

The repertoire was sequenced with immunoSEQ multiplex PCR; TCRdb's copy has only in-frame clones and lacks some. The data show roughly 250,000 clones, roughly 74% seen once. Genomic DNA (roughly 2.2 micrograms) was obtained from cryopreserved PBMCs for construction of TCR beta libraries. The source material was PBMCs, sampled after 24 months of ibrutinib treatment. The chain combines TRBV23-1 with TRBJ2-5; D possibly uses TRBD1 or TRBD2 (5 bases each). TRBV23-1 is labeled an ORF, and its function is uncertain. The clonotype was recovered from a human donor with chronic lymphocytic leukemia. CDR3 sequence: CASSPGRGRETQYF. DNA for the CDR3: TGCGCCAGCAGCCCCGGTCGGGGACGAGAGACCCAGTACTTC.